This T cell receptor (beta chain) is from a study of identical twins. Study observations and caveats: Zero-insertion analyses might be partly confounded by invariant T cells like MAIT and iNKT.

This clonotype has more than one count but fewer than ten. The antigen remains unidentified. Unique molecular identifiers were present on cDNA, and template switching added a universal primer site. TCRdb reprocessed the 5' RACE reads with MiXCR, giving one entry per CDR3 protein. The sample lists roughly 250,000 distinct CDR3 sequences; approximately 7% were seen once. The CDR3 consists of 14 residues. Germline CDR1 SGHRS, CDR2 YFSETQ. Trimming removed 3 bases from V and 2 bases from J; junction bases left unmatched: 2. Healthy Caucasians, and only they, were the donors. The same sample was also used in a study of yellow fever vaccine responses in identical twins. That paper adds: Reportedly, the response of twins' T cells to the vaccine seemed partly convergent, partly personalized.

This sequence was found in a woman aged 18 to 35 in good health. The chain joins TRBV5-1 to TRBJ2-7; 10 bases align to TRBD1. The sample comprised memory (CD45RO+) T cells sorted from blood. The CDR3 region is CASSSGQGAYEQYF. As DNA, the CDR3 is TGCGCCAGCAGCTCCGGACAGGGGGCCTACGAGCAGTACTTC.